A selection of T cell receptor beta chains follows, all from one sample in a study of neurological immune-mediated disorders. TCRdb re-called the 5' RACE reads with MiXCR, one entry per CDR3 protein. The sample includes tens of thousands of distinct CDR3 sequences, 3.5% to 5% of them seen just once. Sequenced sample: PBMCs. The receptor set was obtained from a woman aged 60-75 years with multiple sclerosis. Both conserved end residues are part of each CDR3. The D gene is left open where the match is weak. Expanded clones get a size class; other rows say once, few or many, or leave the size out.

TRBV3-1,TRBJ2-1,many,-,TGTGCCAGCAGCCAAGACGCTTCGGGGAATGAGCAGTTCTTC,CASSQDASGNEQFF
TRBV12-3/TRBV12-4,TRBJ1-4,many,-,TGTGCCAGCAGTTTAGACAGGGATGCAAAACTGTTTTTT,CASSLDRDAKLFF
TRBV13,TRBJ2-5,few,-,TGTGCCAGCAGCCCAAAGCACCAAGAGACCCAGTACTTC,CASSPKHQETQYF
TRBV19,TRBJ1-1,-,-,TGTGCCAGTAGCACCACAGAGAACACTGAAGCTTTCTTT,CASSTTENTEAFF
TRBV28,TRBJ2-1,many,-,TGTGCCAGCAGTTTCCGGGGGGCAGGCCATTACAATGAGCAGTTCTTC,CASSFRGAGHYNEQFF
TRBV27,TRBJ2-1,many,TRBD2,TGTGCCAGCAGTTTCCCTAGCGGGAGGCTGTTCTTC,CASSFPSGRLFF
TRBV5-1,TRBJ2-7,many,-,TGCGCCAGCAGCATCGGTTCACCCTACGAGCAGTACTTC,CASSIGSPYEQYF
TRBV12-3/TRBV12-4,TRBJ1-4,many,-,TGTGCCAGCAGTTTAGGGGAGGCTAATGAAAAACTGTTTTTT,CASSLGEANEKLFF
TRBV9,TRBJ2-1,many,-,TGTGCCAGCACCGGAGGCCCAGCCCTTCACAATGAGCAGTTCTTC,CASTGGPALHNEQFF
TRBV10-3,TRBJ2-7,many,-,TGTGCCATCAGTGAGGGCTCCTACGAGCAGTACTTC,CAISEGSYEQYF
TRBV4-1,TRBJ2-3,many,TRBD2,TGCGCCAGCAGCCAAGGGTTGCCTAGCGGGAGATCTGGCACAGATACGCAGTATTTT,CASSQGLPSGRSGTDTQYF
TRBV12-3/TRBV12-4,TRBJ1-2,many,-,TGTGCCAGCAGCCCCGGGGGGTATAGCTATGGCTACACCTTC,CASSPGGYSYGYTF
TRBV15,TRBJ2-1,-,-,TGTGCCACCAGCAGATCAGTTTACTCCTACAATGAGCAGTTCTTC,CATSRSVYSYNEQFF
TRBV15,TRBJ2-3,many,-,TGTGCCACCAGCAGAGTCAGGCTAGAGGGGCAGTATTTT,CATSRVRLEGQYF
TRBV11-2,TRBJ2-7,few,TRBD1,TGTGCCAGCAGCTTAGGGCTCAGGGGGCAGATCTACGAGCAGTACTTC,CASSLGLRGQIYEQYF
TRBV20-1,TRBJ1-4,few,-,TGCAGTGCTAGTGTCCGGGTATCTAATGAAAAACTGTTTTTT,CSASVRVSNEKLFF
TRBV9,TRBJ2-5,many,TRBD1,TGTGCCAGCAGCGCGGCAGGGGGCGGGGAGACCCAGTACTTC,CASSAAGGGETQYF
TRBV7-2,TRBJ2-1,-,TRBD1,TGTGCCAGCAGCTTGGTAGGGACAGGGAGTCTTCACAATGAGCAGTTCTTC,CASSLVGTGSLHNEQFF
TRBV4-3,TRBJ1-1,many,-,TGCGCCAGCAGCCAAGACAGACAGAACACTGAAGCTTTCTTT,CASSQDRQNTEAFF
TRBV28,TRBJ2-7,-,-,TGTGCCAGCAGTTTTGGGGTCTCCTACGAGCAGTACTTC,CASSFGVSYEQYF
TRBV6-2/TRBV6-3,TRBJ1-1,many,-,TGTGCCAGCAGCTTCGCATCCAGTTACACTGAAGCTTTCTTT,CASSFASSYTEAFF
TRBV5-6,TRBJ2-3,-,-,TGTGCCAGCAGCTTGGGACTGAGCACAGATACGCAGTATTTT,CASSLGLSTDTQYF
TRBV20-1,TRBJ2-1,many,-,TGCAGTGCTAGGCGCGGTCTCTCCTACAATGAGCAGTTCTTC,CSARRGLSYNEQFF
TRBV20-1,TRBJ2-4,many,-,TGCAGTGCTAGCCCGGGACATCGACTAGCCAAAAACATTCAGTACTTC,CSASPGHRLAKNIQYF
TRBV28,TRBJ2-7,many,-,TGTGCCAGCAGTCCACAGGGTTTGCCCTACGAGCAGTACTTC,CASSPQGLPYEQYF
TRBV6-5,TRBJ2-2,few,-,TGTGCCAGCAGTTACTCTACAGGGAACACCGGGGAGCTGTTTTTT,CASSYSTGNTGELFF
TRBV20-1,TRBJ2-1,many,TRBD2,TGCAGTGCTAGAGATGGCGGGAGGACCTACAATGAGCAGTTCTTC,CSARDGGRTYNEQFF
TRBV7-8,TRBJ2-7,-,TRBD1,TGTGCCAGCAGCCAGGACAGGGCTGGGGAGCAGTACTTC,CASSQDRAGEQYF
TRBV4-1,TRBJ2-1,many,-,TGCGCCAGCAGCCAAGTAGCTACCCCCGGGGAGCAGTTCTTC,CASSQVATPGEQFF
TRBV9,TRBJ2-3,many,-,TGTGCCAGCAGCGTAGTGTCGGGGACAGATACGCAGTATTTT,CASSVVSGTDTQYF
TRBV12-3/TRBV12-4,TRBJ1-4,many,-,TGTGCCAGCAGTTCGGAAACGAGCGGTGAAAAACTGTTTTTT,CASSSETSGEKLFF
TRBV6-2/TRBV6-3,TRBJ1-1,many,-,TGTGCCAGCAATGCCCTTGGGGGGGTGAACACTGAAGCTTTCTTT,CASNALGGVNTEAFF
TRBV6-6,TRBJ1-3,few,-,TGTGCCAGCAGTTATGAGGAATCTGGAAACACCATATATTTT,CASSYEESGNTIYF
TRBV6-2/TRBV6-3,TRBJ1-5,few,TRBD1,TGTGCCAGCACTTATACCCCCAGGGGGGGGGCAAGTCAGCCCCAGCATTTT,CASTYTPRGGASQPQHF
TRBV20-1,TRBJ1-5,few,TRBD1,TGCAGTGCTAGCCCCGGGACAGGGAGTCAGCCCCAGAATTTT,CSASPGTGSQPQNF
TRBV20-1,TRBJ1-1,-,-,TGCAGTGTGGGACTGAACACTGAAGCTTTCTTT,CSVGLNTEAFF
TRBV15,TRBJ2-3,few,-,TGTGCCACCAGCAGAGAACGGGACGCCGGAGATACGCAGTATTTT,CATSRERDAGDTQYF
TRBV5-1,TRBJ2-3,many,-,TGCGCCAGCAGCATTGCCCTAGCAACCACAGATACGCAGTATTTT,CASSIALATTDTQYF
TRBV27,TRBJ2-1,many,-,TGTGCCAGCAGTTTCGGGGCTAGCTCCTACAATGAGCAGTTCTTC,CASSFGASSYNEQFF
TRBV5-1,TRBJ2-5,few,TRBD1,TGCGCCAGCAGCTGGGGGACAGGGAACCAAGAGACCCAGTACTTC,CASSWGTGNQETQYF
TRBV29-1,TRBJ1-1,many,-,TGCAGCGTTGAAAGGATGGGGGACACTGAAGCTTTCTTT,CSVERMGDTEAFF
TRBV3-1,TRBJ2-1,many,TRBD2,TGTGCCAGCAGCCTGGGACTAGCGGAAAACAATGAGCAGTTCTTC,CASSLGLAENNEQFF
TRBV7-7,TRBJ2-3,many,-,TGTGCTAGCAGCTTAGGAGAGTCAGATACGCAGTATTTT,CASSLGESDTQYF
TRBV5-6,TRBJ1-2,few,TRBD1,TGTGCCAGCAGCTGGGGGACAGGGAAGAGTGGCTACACCTTC,CASSWGTGKSGYTF
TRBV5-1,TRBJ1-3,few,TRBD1,TGCGCCAGCAGCTTGCAACCGGGACAGGAGGGAAACACCATATATTTT,CASSLQPGQEGNTIYF
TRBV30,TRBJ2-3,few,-,TGTGCCTGGGCCTCAGGGGCGGCCACAGATACGCAGTATTTT,CAWASGAATDTQYF
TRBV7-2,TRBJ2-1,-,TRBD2,TGTGCCAGCAGACCGAGCGGGGGGGCAAGCAATGAGCAGTTCTTC,CASRPSGGASNEQFF
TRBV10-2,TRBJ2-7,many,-,TGCGCCAGCAGTGACTCCTACGAGCAGTACTTC,CASSDSYEQYF
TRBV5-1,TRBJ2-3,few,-,TGCGCCAGCAGCTTGTCATCGGGCGCAGATACGCAGTATTTT,CASSLSSGADTQYF
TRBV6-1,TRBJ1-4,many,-,TGTGCCAGCAGTGAAACGAGAATACCGCCAAAACTGTTTTTT,CASSETRIPPKLFF
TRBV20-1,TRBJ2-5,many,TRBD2,TGCAGTGCTTGGACTAGCGGGGGGCAAGAGACCCAGTACTTC,CSAWTSGGQETQYF
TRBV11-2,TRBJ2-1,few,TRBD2,TGTGCCAGCAGCTCACGGACTTCTGCTAGCGGTCGCTACAATGAGCAGTTCTTC,CASSSRTSASGRYNEQFF
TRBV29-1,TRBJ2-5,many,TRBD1,TGCAGCTTTGACAGGGGGCTGGAGACCCAGTACTTC,CSFDRGLETQYF
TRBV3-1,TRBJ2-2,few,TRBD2,TGTGCCAGCAGCCATAGCGGGAGGGCAAGGACCGGGGAGCTGTTTTTT,CASSHSGRARTGELFF
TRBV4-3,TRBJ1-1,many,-,TGCGCCAGCAGCCAATACCAGAACACTGAAGCTTTCTTT,CASSQYQNTEAFF
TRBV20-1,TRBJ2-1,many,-,TGCAGTGCTAGAGTTTTTCGGGGCCGAGGCAATGAGCAGTTCTTC,CSARVFRGRGNEQFF
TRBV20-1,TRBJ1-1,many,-,TGCAGTGCTAGAACCCAAATCCGGACCACTGAAGCTTTCTTT,CSARTQIRTTEAFF
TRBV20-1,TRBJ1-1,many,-,TGCAGTGCTAGAGCAGGGTACACTGAAGCTTTCTTT,CSARAGYTEAFF
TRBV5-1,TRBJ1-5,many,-,TGCGCCAGCAGCTTGGAGGCAGGGACTCAGCCCCAGCATTTT,CASSLEAGTQPQHF
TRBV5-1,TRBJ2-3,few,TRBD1,TGCGCCAGCACCTCGGGACAGAACACAGATACGCAGTATTTT,CASTSGQNTDTQYF